This T cell receptor beta chain was profiled in a study of cytotoxic CD8 clonotypes in ibrutinib-treated CLL. Study-wide points: Pretreatment clonality was elevated relative to age-matched healthy donors and paralleled circulating CD8+ T-cell counts. The study found clonality rose at ibrutinib response, then fell toward baseline at progression. The study found public clonotypes uncommon, contracting or stable on treatment.

The germline V gene encodes CDR1 SQVTM and CDR2 ANQGSEA. This CDR3 contains 14 residues. The V end lost 3 bases, the J end lost 7 bases, and 18 bases lay between the germline ends. Generated by immunoSEQ multiplex PCR, the TCRdb table keeps only in-frame clones and is missing some. The sample contains more than 200,000 clones, 70% of which appear only once. A note on this clone: The antigen is unknown.

The sequences come from PBMCs, collected after 24 months of ibrutinib treatment. This sequence joins TRBV29-1 and TRBJ1-1; D remains unclear. The TCR comes from a human donor with chronic lymphocytic leukemia. The CDR3 is CSVEANGPDLEAFF. The DNA for the CDR3 is TGCAGCGTTGAGGCCAACGGGCCAGACCTTGAAGCTTTCTTT.